This passage covers 9 T cell receptor beta chains from one sample sequenced in a study of shared clonotypes between healthy human individuals. The method was immunoSEQ multiplex PCR; TCRdb's version includes in-frame clones alone and lacks a portion of them. The data hold some 1,100,000 clones, with about four fifths observed a single time. Sequenced material: memory CD4+ T cells from PBMCs. Subset of the sample: CD45RA-negative fraction. These receptors were collected from a man aged 18 to 29 in good health. Some clones in this sample may be carry-over from other donors' samples.

The table lists this clone with a count of one. This sequence joins TRBV15 and TRBJ2-5; unclear D gene. Trimming left V 0 bases short and J 2 bases short, with 10 bases between. The CDR3 totals 15 residues. Germline V gene lookup returns CDR1 LNHNV and CDR2 YYDKDF (reference sequence). DNA of the CDR3: TGTGCCACCAGCAGAGATTCCCTGCCTCAAGAGACCCAGTACTTC. Translating gives CATSRDSLPQETQYF.

The chain uses TRBV30 and TRBJ1-2; 9 bases map to TRBD1. Germline CDR1 and CDR2: GTSNPN and SVGIG (reference sequence). CDR3 length equals 13 residues. J was trimmed by 9 bases and V by 5 bases; bases with no gene match: 10. The CDR3 DNA reads as TGTGCCTGGGCTTCGGACAGGGGTATGAGCTACACCTTC. It specifies CAWASDRGMSYTF.

The genes are TRBV28 and TRBJ1-1, with D tentatively TRBD1 (5 bases). Germline lookup yields CDR1 MDHEN and CDR2 SYDVKM. Trimming cost V 6 bases and J 8 bases, with 13 bases left between them. The CDR3 runs 12 residues. CDR3 coding DNA: TGTGCCAGCAGCTTGGCCCCAGGGGAAGCTTTCTTT. Its protein is CASSLAPGEAFF.

This clone was observed a few times. The chain carries TRBV29-1 and TRBJ1-1, with no clear D. V was clipped by 4 bases and J by 0 bases, with 9 bases between them. The CDR3 is 13 amino acids. CDR1 is SQVTM, CDR2 ANQGSEA, per germline. The CDR3 is CSVGGTMNTEAFF. The CDR3 DNA is TGCAGCGTTGGGGGTACCATGAACACTGAAGCTTTCTTT.

In its sample, this clone was seen once. The chain has TRBV28 and TRBJ2-7; the D call may be TRBD1 or TRBD2 (6 bases each). CDR3 size: 15 residues. The germline V and J ends were trimmed by 6 bases and 0 bases, with 15 bases remaining between them. Germline lookup yields CDR1 MDHEN and CDR2 SYDVKM. CDR3 nucleotides: TGTGCCAGCAGACCAGGGGCTAGCGCCTCCTACGAGCAGTACTTC. Translation: CASRPGASASYEQYF.

This sequence joins TRBV28 and TRBJ1-3; D is ambiguous. The CDR3 is 14 amino acids. V was clipped by 8 bases and J by 0 bases, with 11 bases between them. Germline CDR1 MDHEN, CDR2 SYDVKM. DNA for the CDR3: TGTGCCAGCTTCACTGCATTCTCTGGAAACACCATATATTTT. Its protein is CASFTAFSGNTIYF.

The chain employs TRBV28 and TRBJ2-5; D may match TRBD1 or TRBD2 (6 bases each). The CDR3 consists of 13 residues. V shed 6 bases and J shed 4 bases, with 12 bases lying between them. CDR1 is MDHEN, CDR2 SYDVKM, per germline. As DNA, the CDR3 is TGTGCCAGCAGGGTGGGGGGCAGAGAGACCCAGTACTTC. It translates to CASRVGGRETQYF.

V is TRBV6-5 and J is TRBJ2-7; TRBD1 matches 10 bases. Germline CDR1 is MNHEY and CDR2 is SVGAGI. This CDR3 has 12 amino acids. With V trimmed by 9 bases and J by 3 bases, 2 bases remained unmatched. CDR3 nucleotides: TGTGCCAGGACAGGGGGCTACTACGAGCAGTACTTC. Protein product: CARTGGYYEQYF.

Of note for this clone: The sample has other DNA sequences that encode this CDR3 too. The rearrangement links TRBV4-3 to TRBJ2-1; TRBD2 agrees at 7 bases. Trimming at V came to 0 bases and at J to 0 bases, leaving 5 bases not matched to a gene. CDR1 LGHNA and CDR2 YSLEER come from the germline V gene. This CDR3 region has 17 residues. CDR3 sequence reads: CASSQDPSGSSYNEQFF. Written as DNA, the CDR3 is TGCGCCAGCAGCCAAGATCCTAGCGGAAGCTCCTACAATGAGCAGTTCTTC.